This T cell receptor beta chain was retrieved from a study of blood T cells in healthy people across ages. Using a J-beta primer mix together with a sample-barcoded 5' primer, a second PCR was run for roughly 7 to 12 cycles. One entry per CDR3 protein results from TCRdb running MiXCR on the 5' RACE reads. The table has around 1,000,000 distinct CDR3 sequences, under 30% seen once. The V gene lost 0 bases and the J gene lost 9 bases, with 12 bases spanning the gap. The CDR3 length is 13 residues. The germline CDR1 and CDR2 sequences are MGHRA and YSYEKL. The same data also contributed to another study, on T cells of mothers and their children.

The chain combines TRBV4-1 with TRBJ2-7, with D unresolved. Material for sequencing was blood. The sequence was collected from a girl aged 2-10 years in good health. Written as DNA, the CDR3 is TGCGCCAGCAGCCAAGATCAGAGTACGGTGCAGTACTTC. As protein: CASSQDQSTVQYF.